This T cell receptor beta chain was found in a study of T cells in Graves' hyperthyroidism and ophthalmopathy. RNA transcripts were the template for amplifying TCR beta CDR3 regions. RT-PCR in the first round (using the HTBI primer set) targeted the TCR CDR3. TCRdb independently ran MiXCR on the multiplex PCR reads; one entry per CDR3 protein. The sample carries a few hundred thousand distinct CDR3 sequences, around 42% recorded once. On the basis of clinical symptoms, serum thyroxine and TRAb, thyroid ultrasound and orbital computed tomography, diagnoses were made. This clonotype was detected only once. V lost 5 bases, J lost 5 bases, and 19 bases lay in between. The V gene's germline CDR1 is DFQATT and CDR2 SNEGSKA (reference sequence). The CDR3 totals 15 residues.

The chain carries TRBV20-1 and TRBJ1-5; maybe TRBD1 (6 bases). The source is an adult woman with Graves' disease, either hyperthyroidism or ophthalmopathy (not recorded which). The sequenced sample consisted of peripheral blood or thyroid tissue (not recorded which). For the CDR3, the DNA is TGCAGTGCTGAGAGCACTCGGGACACTGATCAGCCCCAGCATTTT. Its protein product is CSAESTRDTDQPQHF.